This T cell receptor (beta chain) emerged from a study of T cell responses to AZD1222 COVID-19 vaccine. Study-wide results and limits: Clonal diversity may have been underestimated, and the donors were mostly white British, with more females than males.

The CDR3 length is 15 residues. The germline V gene has CDR1 LNHDA and CDR2 SQIVND (reference sequence). The V end was cut by 5 bases, the J end by 4 bases, with 15 bases between. The protocol was immunoSEQ multiplex PCR, while the TCRdb copy is restricted to in-frame clones and leaves out a portion. The data show about 130,000 clones, about 87% seen once. Remarks on this clone: Its antigen is not identified.

Sequences were derived from peripheral blood, sampled on day 0 of AZD1222 vaccination. This receptor was taken from an adult in good health. This chain connects TRBV19 to TRBJ2-1; D is undetermined. CDR3 residues: CASSVTSGLYNEQFF. The CDR3 region has the DNA TGTGCCAGTAGTGTAACATCCGGATTATACAATGAGCAGTTCTTC.